This T cell receptor (beta chain) derives from a study of blood T cell repertoires in COVID-19. From germline, CDR1 is LGHDT and CDR2 YNNKEL (reference sequence). This CDR3 region has 15 residues. The ends lost 4 bases at V and 3 bases at J; junction bases unmatched: 8. The repertoire was sequenced with immunoSEQ multiplex PCR; TCRdb's copy has only in-frame clones and lacks some. The repertoire holds about 220,000 clones, with roughly 84% as singletons. The clonotype comes from an elderly woman with acute or convalescent COVID-19. Sample: peripheral blood. The rearrangement joins TRBV3-1 (or the pseudogene TRBV3-2) to TRBJ2-7; 8 bases are shared with TRBD1. The chain's CDR3 is CASSPQGAPDYEQYF. CDR3 coding DNA: TGTGCCAGCAGCCCTCAGGGGGCCCCCGACTACGAGCAGTACTTC.